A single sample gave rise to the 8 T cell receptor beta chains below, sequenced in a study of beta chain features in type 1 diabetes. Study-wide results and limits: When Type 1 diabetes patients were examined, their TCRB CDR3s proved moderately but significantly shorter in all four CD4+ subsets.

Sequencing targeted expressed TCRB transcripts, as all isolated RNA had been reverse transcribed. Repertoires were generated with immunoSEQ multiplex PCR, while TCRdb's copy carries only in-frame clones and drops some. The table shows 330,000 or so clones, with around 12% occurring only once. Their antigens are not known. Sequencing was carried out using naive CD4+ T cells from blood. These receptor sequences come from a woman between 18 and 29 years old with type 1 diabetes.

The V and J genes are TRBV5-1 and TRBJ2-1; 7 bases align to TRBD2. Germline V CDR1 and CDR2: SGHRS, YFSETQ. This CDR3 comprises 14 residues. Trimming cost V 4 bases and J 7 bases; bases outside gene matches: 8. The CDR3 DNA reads TGCGCCAGCAGCCCTCCGGGACTATGGAATGAGCAGTTCTTC. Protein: CASSPPGLWNEQFF.

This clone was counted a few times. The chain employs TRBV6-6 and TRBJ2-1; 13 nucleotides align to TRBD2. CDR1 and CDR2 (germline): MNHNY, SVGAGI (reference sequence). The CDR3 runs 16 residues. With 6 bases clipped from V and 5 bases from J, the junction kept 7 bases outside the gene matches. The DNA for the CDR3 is TGTGCCAGCAGCCTAACTAGCGGGAGGGGGCACAATGAGCAGTTCTTC. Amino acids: CASSLTSGRGHNEQFF.

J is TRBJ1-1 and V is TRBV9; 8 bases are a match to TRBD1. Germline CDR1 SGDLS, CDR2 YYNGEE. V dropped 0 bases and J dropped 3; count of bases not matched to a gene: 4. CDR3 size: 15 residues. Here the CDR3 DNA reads TGTGCCAGCAGCGTAGAGGCAGGGGGCTACACTGAAGCTTTCTTT. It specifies CASSVEAGGYTEAFF.

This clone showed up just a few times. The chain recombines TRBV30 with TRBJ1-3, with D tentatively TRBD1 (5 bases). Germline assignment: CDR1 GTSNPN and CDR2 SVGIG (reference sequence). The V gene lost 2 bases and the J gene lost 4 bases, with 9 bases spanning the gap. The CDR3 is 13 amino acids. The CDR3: CAWSLGAGNTIYF. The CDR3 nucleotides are TGTGCCTGGAGTTTAGGGGCCGGAAACACCATATATTTT.

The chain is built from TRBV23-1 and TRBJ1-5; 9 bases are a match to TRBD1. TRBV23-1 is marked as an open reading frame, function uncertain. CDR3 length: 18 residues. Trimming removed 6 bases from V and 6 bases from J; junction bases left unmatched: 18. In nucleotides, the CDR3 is TGCGCCAGCAGCAGTCAACGGACAGGGGACAGTTGTAGTCAGCCCCAGCATTTT. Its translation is CASSSQRTGDSCSQPQHF.

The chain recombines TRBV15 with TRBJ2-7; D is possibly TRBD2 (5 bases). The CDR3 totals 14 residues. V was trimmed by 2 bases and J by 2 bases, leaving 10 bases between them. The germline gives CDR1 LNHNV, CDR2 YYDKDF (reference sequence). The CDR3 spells CATSRRLAAYEQYF. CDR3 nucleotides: TGTGCCACCAGCAGAAGGCTAGCTGCCTACGAGCAGTACTTC.

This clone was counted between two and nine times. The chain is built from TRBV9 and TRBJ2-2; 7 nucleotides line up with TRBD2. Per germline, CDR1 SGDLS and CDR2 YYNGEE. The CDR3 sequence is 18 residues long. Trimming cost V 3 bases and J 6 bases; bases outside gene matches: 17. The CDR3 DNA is TGTGCCAGCAGCGCGGGGGAGGGGAAGGATTACACACCCGGGGAGCTGTTTTTT. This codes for CASSAGEGKDYTPGELFF. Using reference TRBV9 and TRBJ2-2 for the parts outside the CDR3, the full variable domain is DSGVTQTPKHLITATGQRVTLRCSPRSGDLSVYWYQQSLDQGLQFLIQYYNGEERAKGNILERFSAQQFPDLHSELNLSSLELGDSALYFCASSAGEGKDYTPGELFFGEGSRLTVL.

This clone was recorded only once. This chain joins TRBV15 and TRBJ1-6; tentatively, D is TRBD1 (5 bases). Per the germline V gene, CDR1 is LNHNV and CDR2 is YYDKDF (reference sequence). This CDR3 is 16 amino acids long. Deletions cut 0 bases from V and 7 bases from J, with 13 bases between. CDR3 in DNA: TGTGCCACCAGCAGAGAGCGGGGGGTAAAGAATTCACCCCTCCACTTT. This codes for CATSRERGVKNSPLHF.